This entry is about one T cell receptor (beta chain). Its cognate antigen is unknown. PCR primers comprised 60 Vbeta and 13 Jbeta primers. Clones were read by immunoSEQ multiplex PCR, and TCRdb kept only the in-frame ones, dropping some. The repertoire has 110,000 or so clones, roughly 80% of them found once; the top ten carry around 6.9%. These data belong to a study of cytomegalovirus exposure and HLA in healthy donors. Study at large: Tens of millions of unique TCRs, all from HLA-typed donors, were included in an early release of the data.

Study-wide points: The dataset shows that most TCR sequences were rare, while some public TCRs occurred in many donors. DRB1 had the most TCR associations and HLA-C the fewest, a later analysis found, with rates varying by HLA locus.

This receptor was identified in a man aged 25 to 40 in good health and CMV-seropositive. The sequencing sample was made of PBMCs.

CDR3 sequence: CASSEGVPSGGYTQYF. In DNA form, the CDR3 reads TGTGCCAGCAGTGAAGGGGTACCTAGCGGGGGGTATACGCAGTATTTT. This chain connects TRBV2 to TRBJ2-3; 11 nucleotides agree with TRBD2. J was trimmed by 7 bases and V by 1 base; bases with no gene match: 7. CDR1 SNHLY and CDR2 FYNNEI come from the germline V gene. This CDR3 is built from 16 residues. Full variable domain (rest looked up from reference TRBV2 and TRBJ2-3): EPEVTQTPSHQVTQMGQEVILRCVPISNHLYFYWYRQILGQKVEFLVSFYNNEISEKSEIFDDQFSVERPDGSNFTLKIRSTKLEDSAMYFCASSEGVPSGGYTQYFGPGTRLTVL.